This T cell receptor beta chain was recovered during a study of a mutant IDH1 vaccine in newly diagnosed glioma. Time point noted: week 23, last vaccination. Vaccinated patients received 300 ug of mutant IDH1 20-mer peptide per dose, with topical imiquimod. The repertoire was sequenced with immunoSEQ multiplex PCR; TCRdb's copy has only in-frame clones and lacks some. The table records about 65,000 clones, 80% to 90% of them present only once. This clone came up once. Its target is not known. Sequenced material: PBMCs, taken from a glioma patient whose treatment included an IDH1 peptide vaccine. This TCR derives from a man younger than 40 with glioma.

The CDR3, as DNA: TGTGCCAGCAGTTGGGGACTAGCGGGGGTGGCGAACACCGGGGAGCTGTTTTTT. Its translation: CASSWGLAGVANTGELFF. V gene TRBV27 combines with J gene TRBJ2-2; 14 bases match TRBD2. CDR1 is MNHEY, CDR2 SMNVEV, per germline (reference sequence). The CDR3 consists of 18 residues. Trimming at V came to 4 bases and at J to 0 bases, leaving 4 bases not matched to a gene.